This T cell receptor beta chain was sequenced for a study of blood T cells in healthy people across ages. The authors ran a second PCR of 7 to 11 cycles using a sample-barcoded 5' primer and a J-beta primer mix. Each CDR3 protein gets one entry after TCRdb re-called the 5' RACE reads with MiXCR. The sample has 450,000 to 650,000 distinct CDR3 sequences, nearly 25% seen once. V lost 5 bases to trimming and J lost 6 bases; unmatched junction nucleotides: 8. The CDR3 totals 17 residues. This clonotype was seen a few times. The sample also formed part of further work on T cells of mothers and their children. As that study records: The yield was over 9.5 million TCR beta CDR3 reads from each mother and a few million from each child.

This receptor was taken from a boy between 10 and 17 years old in good health. The sample comprised blood. The V gene is TRBV12-3 or TRBV12-4, the J gene TRBJ2-2; 14 positions match TRBD2. The CDR3 reads CASSDTGLAGVAGELFF. Written as DNA, the CDR3 is TGTGCCAGCAGTGACACGGGACTAGCGGGAGTGGCCGGGGAGCTGTTTTTT.